This TCR beta chain came from a study of identical twins. The study, taken as a whole, reports: Analyses based on zero insertions could be partly confounded by invariant MAIT and iNKT cells.

TCRdb re-analysed the 5' RACE reads in MiXCR, keeping a single row per CDR3 protein. Of hundreds of thousands of distinct CDR3 sequences listed, 6.5% to 8.5% were seen once; the top ten hold less than 2.5%. CDR1 SNHLY and CDR2 FYNNEI come from the germline V gene. The CDR3 spans 14 residues. The trim removed 4 bases at V and 5 bases at J, leaving 5 bases unmatched. On this clonotype: Its antigen remains unknown.

These data were also reused for a study on yellow fever vaccine responses in identical twins.

The source material was memory (CD45RO+) T cells sorted from blood. The sequence was collected from a young woman in good health. J is TRBJ2-5 and V is TRBV2; 9 nucleotides line up with TRBD1. Here the CDR3 DNA reads TGTGCCAGCAGTGGGGACAGGGCCCAGGAGACCCAGTACTTC. This gives the protein CASSGDRAQETQYF.